The present T cell receptor (beta chain) was sequenced within a study of cytomegalovirus exposure and HLA in healthy donors. In the study overall: The approximately 130 validation repertoires matched the roughly 700 first-cohort repertoires in platform, a later analysis reported.

Whole-study results and caveats: Altogether, about 160 TCR beta chains were recorded as cytomegalovirus-associated.

About this clone: Antigen: not known.

The donors were in the approximately 120-subject validation cohort, distinct from the approximately 700-subject first cohort. CDR1 and CDR2 (germline): SGHVS, FQNEAQ. The CDR3 length is 19 residues. With 2 bases clipped from V and 4 bases from J, the junction kept 12 bases outside the gene matches. Data came from immunoSEQ multiplex PCR; TCRdb stores just in-frame clones and leaves some out. Of 65,000 or so clones listed, about 94% are singletons. The chain combines TRBV7-8 with TRBJ2-1, with TRBD2 matching over 12 bases. This clonotype was obtained from a man younger than 35 in good health and CMV-seropositive. The specimen sequenced was PBMCs. As DNA, the CDR3 is TGTGCCAGCAGCTTATTACTAGCGGGAGGCTTTGTTGTTTACAATGAGCAGTTCTTC. Amino acids: CASSLLLAGGFVVYNEQFF.